The 28 T cell receptor beta chains given below trace back to one sample, sequenced in a study of blood T cell repertoires in COVID-19. TCRdb's table, derived via immunoSEQ multiplex PCR, lists solely in-frame clones and lacks some. The sample contains approximately 490,000 clones, about 85% of which appear only once. The sample consisted of PBMCs or T cells enriched from blood (not recorded which). Receptor source: a woman aged 60 to 75 who had recovered from COVID-19.

V is TRBV18 and J is TRBJ2-7; 11 bases fit TRBD1. The CDR3 covers 14 residues. CDR1 KGHSH and CDR2 LQKENI come from the germline V gene. V was pared by 5 bases and J by 7 bases, with 7 bases of the junction left unmatched. The DNA of the CDR3 is TGTGCCAGCTCATCCGGACAGGGGGCTGGGGAGCAGTACGTC. It translates to CASSSGQGAGEQYV.

The chain employs TRBV6-1 and TRBJ1-1; D not resolved. Trimming took off 2 bases at V and 3 bases at J, with 4 bases between the two ends. Germline V lookup: CDR1 MNHNS, CDR2 SASEGT. This CDR3 spans 12 amino acids. CDR3 DNA sequence: TGTGCCAGCAGTGAACAGTACACTGAAGCTTTCTTT. Translation: CASSEQYTEAFF.

This clone has only one observation. The CDR3 spells CASSSTGGNQPQHF. The CDR3 region has the DNA TGTGCCAGCAGCTCGACAGGGGGCAATCAGCCCCAGCATTTT. V gene TRBV5-6 combines with J gene TRBJ1-5; TRBD1 aligns across 8 bases. CDR3 length: 14 amino acids. V dropped 3 bases and J dropped 2; count of bases not matched to a gene: 1. CDR1 is SGHDT, CDR2 YYEEEE, per germline.

The chain has TRBV10-2 and TRBJ2-1; tentative D call: TRBD1 (6 bases). The germline V and J ends were trimmed by 7 bases and 7 bases, with 11 bases remaining between them. Germline V CDR1 and CDR2: WSHSY, SAAADI. The CDR3 has 12 residues. CDR3 loop: CASTGAGNEQFF. CDR3 DNA: TGCGCCAGCACAGGGGCCGGGAATGAGCAGTTCTTC.

CDR3 sequence (DNA): TGTGCCAGCAGACAGGGGCGGAACTATGGCTACACCTTC. This translates into CASRQGRNYGYTF. This chain links TRBV6-6 with TRBJ1-2; 7 positions match TRBD1. The CDR3 sequence is 13 residues long. In germline, CDR1 is MNHNY, CDR2 SVGAGI (reference sequence). The V segment lost 6 bases and the J segment 2 bases; nucleotides outside the gene matches: 3.

V usage is TRBV5-1 and J usage is TRBJ1-1; 9 nucleotides match TRBD1. Germline V gene lookup returns CDR1 SGHRS and CDR2 YFSETQ. CDR3 length: 15 residues. With 0 bases clipped from V and 2 bases from J, the junction kept 2 bases outside the gene matches. The CDR3 protein is CASSLGTGDNTEAFF. DNA for the CDR3: TGCGCCAGCAGCTTGGGGACAGGGGACAACACTGAAGCTTTCTTT.

The chain links TRBV2 to TRBJ1-4; 11 nucleotides align to TRBD1. J gave up 1 base and V 4 bases, and 2 bases lay outside the gene matches. The germline V gene has CDR1 SNHLY and CDR2 FYNNEI. This CDR3 is 16 amino acids long. The CDR3 reads CASSAGQGGTNEKLFF. The DNA of the CDR3 is TGTGCCAGCAGTGCGGGACAGGGGGGAACTAATGAAAAACTGTTTTTT.

The rearrangement joins TRBV5-1 to TRBJ2-1, with 11 bases that match TRBD2. In germline, CDR1 is SGHRS, CDR2 YFSETQ. Trimming took 2 bases from V and 5 from J; bases not matched to a gene: 6. This CDR3 comprises 16 residues. The CDR3 loop reads CASSFLAGGPHNEQFF. In DNA, the CDR3 is TGCGCCAGCAGCTTCCTAGCGGGGGGCCCCCACAATGAGCAGTTCTTC.

This clone appeared once. The chain employs TRBV30 and TRBJ2-2; 10 nucleotides align to TRBD2. The CDR3 is made up of 18 amino acids. Germline loops: CDR1 GTSNPN, CDR2 SVGIG (reference sequence). V was pared by 0 bases and J by 7 bases, with 14 bases of the junction left unmatched. The chain's CDR3 is CAWSVGLTSGGADGELFF. For the CDR3, the DNA is TGTGCCTGGAGTGTCGGGTTGACCAGCGGGGGGGCGGACGGGGAGCTGTTTTTT.

The V gene is TRBV19, the J gene TRBJ2-4; TRBD1 agrees at 7 bases. Germline loops: CDR1 LNHDA, CDR2 SQIVND (reference sequence). The trim removed 1 base at V and 0 bases at J, leaving 3 bases unmatched. The length of the CDR3 is 16 residues. CDR3 in DNA: TGTGCCAGTAGTATAGGGACAGGTTTAGCCAAAAACATTCAGTACTTC. Translated, it gives CASSIGTGLAKNIQYF.

The gene calls are TRBV27 and TRBJ2-1, with a weak D call TRBD1 (5 bases). There are 16 residues in the CDR3. V lost 0 bases and J 3 bases, leaving 12 bases between the germline ends. CDR1 and CDR2 (germline): MNHEY, SMNVEV (reference sequence). For the CDR3, the DNA is TGTGCCAGCAGTTTATCAGCAAGGGGTTTCTACAATGAGCAGTTCTTC. It is translated as CASSLSARGFYNEQFF.

The gene calls are TRBV12-3 or TRBV12-4 and TRBJ1-1, with 11 bases aligning to TRBD1. The CDR3 has 13 amino acids. The V gene end was trimmed by 7 bases and the J gene end by 4 bases; junction bases not matched to a gene: 2. This chain's CDR3 is CASIGTGGTEAFF. CDR3 nucleotide sequence: TGTGCCAGCATCGGGACAGGGGGCACTGAAGCTTTCTTT.

The V and J genes are TRBV10-2 and TRBJ1-3; unclear D gene. Germline CDR1 reads WSHSY; CDR2 reads SAAADI. V was pared by 3 bases and J by 2 bases, with 11 bases between. This CDR3 contains 15 residues. CDR3 DNA sequence: TGCGCCAGCAGTGACTCGAGGAGCCCTGGAAACACCATATATTTT. It encodes CASSDSRSPGNTIYF.

This chain uses TRBV6-5 with TRBJ2-7; maybe TRBD1 (6 bases). Between the trimmed V and J ends, which lost 2 bases and 6 bases, there was a span of 14 bases. Germline CDR1 reads MNHEY; CDR2 reads SVGAGI. The CDR3 loop spans 14 amino acids. CDR3 in DNA: TGTGCCAGCAGTTACGCAGGGGATCGGGGCGAGCAGTACTTC. Translation: CASSYAGDRGEQYF.

The V and J genes are TRBV6-5 and TRBJ2-1; TRBD2 aligns across 10 bases. The ends lost 6 bases at V and 14 bases at J; junction bases unmatched: 16. Germline values: CDR1 MNHEY, CDR2 SVGAGI. The CDR3 runs to 15 residues. CDR3 bases: TGTGCCAGCAGCCCCGGACTAGCGGCTACACACGGGGAGTTCTTC. Residues: CASSPGLAATHGEFF.

This clone was counted once. The J gene is TRBJ1-1, the V gene TRBV15; 9 bases line up with TRBD1. Germline-derived CDR1 and CDR2 are LNHNV and YYDKDF (reference sequence). V gave up 5 bases and J gave up 6 bases; unmatched junction bases: 7. The CDR3 consists of 14 residues. In DNA, the CDR3 is TGTGCCACCAGCGGAAACAGGGGGCTGCCTGAAGCTTTCTTT. Protein product: CATSGNRGLPEAFF. The full variable domain, completed using reference TRBV15 and TRBJ1-1, is DAMVIQNPRYQVTQFGKPVTLSCSQTLNHNVMYWYQQKSSQAPKLLFHYYDKDFNNEADTPDNFQSRRPNTSFCFLDIRSPGLGDTAMYLCATSGNRGLPEAFFGQGTRLTVV.

The chain recombines TRBV6-5 with TRBJ2-4; 8 nucleotides line up with TRBD1. CDR3 size: 14 residues. Germline V gene lookup returns CDR1 MNHEY and CDR2 SVGAGI. With 4 bases clipped from V and 5 bases from J, the junction kept 4 bases outside the gene matches. The CDR3 DNA reads as TGTGCCAGCAGTTCAGGGACAGGCCAAAACATTCAGTACTTC. Its protein product is CASSSGTGQNIQYF.

This chain connects TRBV7-9 to TRBJ1-3; D is undetermined. Germline CDR1 and CDR2: SEHNR and FQNEAQ (reference sequence). The V end lost 4 bases, the J end lost 3 bases, and 10 bases lay between the germline ends. The CDR3 has 14 residues. The CDR3 is CASSSSGSGNTIYF. In DNA, the CDR3 is TGTGCCAGCAGCTCATCCGGGAGTGGAAACACCATATATTTT.

The gene calls are TRBV29-1 and TRBJ1-1; no firm D call. Germline V CDR1 and CDR2: SQVTM, ANQGSEA. Trimming removed 3 bases at V and 3 bases at J, with 8 bases between. There are 12 residues in the CDR3. The DNA of the CDR3 is TGCAGCGTTGAGGTCAGGTACACTGAAGCTTTCTTT. This codes for CSVEVRYTEAFF.

The chain combines TRBV6-5 with TRBJ2-7; tentative D call: TRBD1 (6 bases). Trimming removed 6 bases at V and 4 bases at J, with 19 bases between. The CDR3 runs to 15 residues. CDR1 is MNHEY, CDR2 SVGAGI, per germline. CDR3 in DNA: TGTGCCAGCAGAAGATTGGACAGCTCGGGATACGAGCAGTACGTC. It specifies CASRRLDSSGYEQYV.

This clone was seen a handful of times. The rearrangement links TRBV5-1 to TRBJ2-2, with no clear D. Germline-derived CDR1 and CDR2 are SGHRS and YFSETQ. CDR3 length equals 14 residues. Between the trimmed V and J ends, which lost 1 base and 5 bases, there was a span of 9 bases. The CDR3: CASSLFAGTGELFF. CDR3 bases: TGCGCCAGCAGCTTGTTCGCAGGAACCGGGGAGCTGTTTTTT.

This CDR3 reads CASSWGGSYEQYV. The CDR3 DNA sequence: TGTGCCAGCAGTTGGGGCGGCTCCTACGAGCAGTACGTC. V is TRBV12-3 or TRBV12-4 and J is TRBJ2-7, with TRBD1 as a possible D gene (5 bases). V gave up 4 bases and J gave up 0 bases, with 7 bases separating them. The CDR3 contains 13 residues.

This chain links TRBV2 with TRBJ1-1; 7 nucleotides line up with TRBD1. J gave up 10 bases and V 6 bases, and 8 bases lay outside the gene matches. CDR1 SNHLY and CDR2 FYNNEI come from the germline V gene. The CDR3 has 12 residues. This CDR3 reads CASRVDREGAFF. In DNA, the CDR3 is TGTGCCAGCAGAGTCGACAGGGAAGGAGCTTTCTTT. The variable domain in full, with the rest retrieved from reference TRBV2 and TRBJ1-1, is EPEVTQTPSHQVTQMGQEVILRCVPISNHLYFYWYRQILGQKVEFLVSFYNNEISEKSEIFDDQFSVERPDGSNFTLKIRSTKLEDSAMYFCASRVDREGAFFGQGTRLTVV.

This chain links TRBV5-1 with TRBJ1-6, with a weak D call TRBD1 (5 bases). The CDR3 length is 14 residues. The germline gives CDR1 SGHRS, CDR2 YFSETQ. V lost 4 bases and J lost 8, with 13 bases in between. CDR3 sequence: CASSALTADSPLHF. Written as DNA, the CDR3 is TGCGCCAGCAGCGCTCTGACAGCCGATTCACCCCTCCACTTT.

This sequence joins TRBV13 and TRBJ2-7, with 7 bases aligning to TRBD1. The V gene end was trimmed by 2 bases and the J gene end by 4 bases; junction bases not matched to a gene: 8. This CDR3 spans 15 amino acids. Germline CDR1 and CDR2: PRHDT and FYEKMQ (reference sequence). The CDR3 bases are TGTGCCAGCAGCTTATATAGTCAGGGGGTTTACGAGCAGTACTTC. This sequence encodes CASSLYSQGVYEQYF. Supplemented by reference TRBV13 and TRBJ2-7, the full variable domain reads AAGVIQSPRHLIKEKRETATLKCYPIPRHDTVYWYQQGPGQDPQFLISFYEKMQSDKGSIPDRFSAQQFSDYHSELNMSSLELGDSALYFCASSLYSQGVYEQYFGPGTRLTVT.

The V and J genes are TRBV10-3 and TRBJ1-5; TRBD1 might be the D (6 bases). With 8 bases removed from V and 0 bases from J, the gap between germline ends came to 11 bases. The CDR3 contains 14 residues. The V gene's germline CDR1 is ENHRY and CDR2 SYGVKD. The DNA for the CDR3 is TGTGCCATCGCAAAGGGGGTTAGCAATCAGCCCCAGCATTTT. Translated: CAIAKGVSNQPQHF.

The rearrangement links TRBV19 to TRBJ1-5; D not resolved. From germline, CDR1 is LNHDA and CDR2 SQIVND (reference sequence). With 7 bases removed from V and 3 bases from J, the gap between germline ends came to 13 bases. The CDR3 is made up of 14 amino acids. The CDR3 loop is CASTGTPDNQPQHF. The DNA of the CDR3 is TGTGCCAGTACAGGTACCCCAGACAATCAGCCCCAGCATTTT.

This clone was observed a single time. This sequence joins TRBV24-1 and TRBJ1-5; 9 bases line up with TRBD1. J was trimmed by 6 bases and V by 4 bases; bases with no gene match: 9. The CDR3 consists of 16 residues. CDR1 and CDR2 (germline): KGHDR, SFDVKD. The CDR3 DNA reads as TGTGCCACCAGTGACGGGACAGGGTGGAATGGTCAGCCCCAGCATTTT. Its translation is CATSDGTGWNGQPQHF.